This record covers a single T cell receptor (beta chain). The V gene end was trimmed by 0 bases and the J gene end by 4 bases; junction bases not matched to a gene: 0. CDR3 size: 15 residues. CDR1 MRHNA and CDR2 SNTAGT come from the germline V gene. The source of the sample is a study of blood T cell repertoires in COVID-19. Profiling relied on immunoSEQ multiplex PCR, and the TCRdb table lists in-frame clones only, not all of them. This table has about 60,000 clones, approximately 88% appearing once. The chain has TRBV6-4 and TRBJ2-2, with 9 positions matching TRBD2. This receptor was obtained from a man in his thirties or forties with COVID-19, enrolled during active disease. The sequencing input was peripheral blood. CDR3 in DNA: TGTGCCAGCAGTGACTCAGCGGGAGGCACCGGGGAGCTGTTTTTT. This translates into CASSDSAGGTGELFF.